The clone carrying this T cell receptor beta chain was counted at least ten times. With 6 bases removed from V and 8 bases from J, the gap between germline ends came to 17 bases. The CDR3 has 13 residues. This sample was taken from a study of early T cells in non-severe SARS-CoV-2 infection. The protocol attached unique molecular identifiers to individual cDNA molecules. TCRdb reprocessed the 5' RACE reads via MiXCR and lists one record per CDR3 protein. The sample contains over 35,000 distinct CDR3 sequences, around 4.6% of which appear only once. The chain joins TRBV12-3 or TRBV12-4 to TRBJ2-7; tentatively, D is TRBD1 (6 bases). This TCR derives from an adult who was a healthcare worker with PCR-confirmed SARS-CoV-2 infection or an uninfected control (not recorded which). Sequencing was carried out using whole blood. This CDR3 is CASRDSLPGKQYF. CDR3 coding DNA: TGTGCCAGCAGGGACAGTCTCCCTGGGAAGCAGTACTTC.